A selection of T cell receptor beta chains follows, all from one sample in a study of a mutant IDH1 vaccine in newly diagnosed glioma. The table came from immunoSEQ multiplex PCR; TCRdb's copy has only in-frame clones and leaves some out. The sample shows around 100,000 clones, about nine tenths of them seen only once. These receptors lack a known antigen. The material was PBMCs, obtained from a glioma patient whose treatment included an IDH1 peptide vaccine. These receptors came from a woman aged 50 to 65 with glioma. Each CDR3 is given with its conserved first and last residue. The D gene is left open where the match is weak. Rows give clone size only sometimes, using once, few, many, or a class for an expanded clone.

size: -
length: 12
D: -
J: TRBJ2-1
V: TRBV15
CDR3: CATSSSYNEQFF
DNA: TGTGCCACCAGTAGCTCCTACAATGAGCAGTTCTTC

size: -
length: 15
D: TRBD1
J: TRBJ2-7
V: TRBV14
CDR3: CASSEWTGEGLEQYF
DNA: TGTGCCAGCAGCGAATGGACAGGGGAGGGCCTCGAGCAGTACTTC

size: -
length: 13
D: -
J: TRBJ2-2
V: TRBV7-9
CDR3: CAIPPGAIGELFF
DNA: TGTGCCATCCCACCCGGGGCAATCGGGGAGCTGTTTTTT

size: -
length: 13
D: -
J: TRBJ2-7
V: TRBV28
CDR3: CASSLTGSYEQYF
DNA: TGTGCCAGCAGCCTTACAGGGTCCTACGAGCAGTACTTC

size: -
length: 13
D: -
J: TRBJ1-1
V: TRBV5-1
CDR3: CASSLAGNTEAFF
DNA: TGCGCCAGCAGCTTGGCCGGGAACACTGAAGCTTTCTTT

size: -
length: 14
D: TRBD1
J: TRBJ1-4
V: TRBV5-1
CDR3: CASSLGQGGEKLFF
DNA: TGCGCCAGCAGCTTGGGACAGGGTGGTGAAAAACTGTTTTTT

size: -
length: 14
D: TRBD1
J: TRBJ2-2
V: TRBV11-2
CDR3: CASSSQTGTGELFF
DNA: TGTGCCAGCAGCAGCCAGACAGGGACCGGGGAGCTGTTTTTT

size: -
length: 13
D: TRBD2
J: TRBJ2-1
V: TRBV5-4
CDR3: CASSGTSARGQFF
DNA: TGTGCCAGCAGCGGGACTAGCGCCAGGGGGCAGTTCTTC

size: -
length: 17
D: TRBD2
J: TRBJ2-7
V: TRBV9
CDR3: CASSVGVQAGGPNEQYF
DNA: TGTGCCAGCAGCGTAGGGGTGCAGGCGGGAGGGCCCAACGAGCAGTACTTC

size: -
length: 14
D: -
J: TRBJ1-1
V: TRBV7-9
CDR3: CASSLGGARTEAFF
DNA: TGTGCCAGCAGCTTAGGGGGGGCCCGCACTGAGGCTTTCTTT

size: -
length: 12
D: -
J: TRBJ2-3
V: TRBV5-5
CDR3: CASSISTDTQYF
DNA: TGTGCCAGCAGCATTAGCACAGATACGCAGTATTTT

size: -
length: 15
D: -
J: TRBJ2-3
V: TRBV9
CDR3: CASTPGGGRTDTQYF
DNA: TGTGCCAGCACACCCGGCGGCGGGCGTACAGATACGCAGTATTTT

size: -
length: 12
D: -
J: TRBJ2-7
V: TRBV7-8
CDR3: CASSLGTYEQYF
DNA: TGTGCCAGCAGCTTAGGAACCTACGAGCAGTACTTC

size: -
length: 14
D: TRBD1
J: TRBJ1-4
V: TRBV6-5
CDR3: CASSLGQGTEKLFF
DNA: TGTGCCAGCAGCTTGGGACAGGGAACTGAAAAACTGTTTTTT

size: once
length: 13
D: -
J: TRBJ1-3
V: TRBV30
CDR3: CAWGDDWRDTIYF
DNA: TGTGCCTGGGGAGACGACTGGCGAGACACCATATATTTT

size: -
length: 13
D: TRBD1
J: TRBJ1-2
V: TRBV30
CDR3: CAWTTGGAWGYTF
DNA: TGTGCCTGGACGACAGGGGGCGCGTGGGGCTACACCTTC

size: -
length: 13
D: -
J: TRBJ1-3
V: TRBV9
CDR3: CASSPTPGNTIYF
DNA: TGTGCCAGCAGCCCGACCCCTGGAAACACCATATATTTT

size: -
length: 13
D: -
J: TRBJ1-5
V: TRBV28
CDR3: CASNAFLEQPQHF
DNA: TGTGCCAGCAACGCTTTTTTAGAGCAGCCCCAGCATTTT

size: -
length: 16
D: -
J: TRBJ2-2
V: TRBV11-2
CDR3: CASSLAFIATTGELFF
DNA: TGTGCCAGCAGCTTAGCCTTTATAGCTACCACCGGGGAGCTGTTTTTT

size: -
length: 12
D: -
J: TRBJ2-7
V: TRBV5-6
CDR3: CASSLQEYEQYF
DNA: TGTGCCAGCAGTCTCCAGGAGTACGAGCAGTACTTC

size: -
length: 15
D: -
J: TRBJ2-7
V: TRBV28
CDR3: CASTLRGERTYEQYF
DNA: TGTGCCAGCACCTTGAGGGGGGAAAGAACCTACGAGCAGTACTTC

size: -
length: 15
D: TRBD1
J: TRBJ1-5
V: TRBV6-6
CDR3: CASSRTGGSNQPQHF
DNA: TGTGCCAGCAGCCGGACAGGGGGCTCCAATCAGCCCCAGCATTTT

size: -
length: 15
D: TRBD2
J: TRBJ2-1
V: TRBV7-7
CDR3: CASSQGLVTNNEQFF
DNA: TGTGCTAGCAGCCAGGGACTAGTCACAAACAATGAGCAGTTCTTC

size: -
length: 13
D: -
J: TRBJ2-7
V: TRBV27
CDR3: CASAALGSYEQYF
DNA: TGTGCCAGCGCAGCCCTAGGCTCCTACGAGCAGTACTTC

size: -
length: 13
D: -
J: TRBJ1-1
V: TRBV9
CDR3: CASSQGPSTEAFF
DNA: TGTGCCAGCAGCCAGGGGCCGAGCACTGAAGCTTTCTTT

size: -
length: 13
D: -
J: TRBJ1-2
V: TRBV28
CDR3: CASSRTRNYGYTF
DNA: TGTGCCAGCAGTCGTACCCGGAACTATGGCTACACCTTC

size: -
length: 15
D: TRBD1
J: TRBJ2-6
V: TRBV7-9
CDR3: CASSSATGEFNVLTF
DNA: TGTGCCAGCAGCTCCGCGACAGGGGAATTCAACGTCCTGACTTTC

size: -
length: 15
D: TRBD2
J: TRBJ2-1
V: TRBV5-1
CDR3: CASSLASGSMNEQFF
DNA: TGCGCCAGCAGCTTGGCTAGCGGGAGTATGAATGAGCAGTTCTTC

size: -
length: 13
D: -
J: TRBJ1-1
V: TRBV7-3
CDR3: CASSFGMNTEAFF
DNA: TGTGCCAGCAGCTTCGGCATGAACACTGAAGCTTTCTTT

size: -
length: 13
D: TRBD1
J: TRBJ2-7
V: TRBV5-4
CDR3: CASSGTGGYEQYF
DNA: TGTGCCTCCTCCGGGACAGGGGGCTACGAGCAGTACTTC

size: -
length: 11
D: -
J: TRBJ1-1
V: TRBV27
CDR3: CASSSPTEAFF
DNA: TGTGCCAGCAGTTCCCCCACTGAAGCTTTCTTT

size: -
length: 15
D: TRBD1
J: TRBJ2-3
V: TRBV5-1
CDR3: CASRKTGSGTDTQYF
DNA: TGCGCCAGCAGGAAGACAGGGAGCGGCACAGATACGCAGTATTTT

size: -
length: 12
D: -
J: TRBJ2-7
V: TRBV7-9
CDR3: CASSSSSYEQYF
DNA: TGTGCCAGCAGCTCATCCTCCTACGAGCAGTACTTC

size: -
length: 15
D: -
J: TRBJ1-6
V: TRBV5-5
CDR3: CASSPGNRLISPLHF
DNA: TGTGCCAGCAGCCCCGGGAACCGGCTGATATCACCCCTCCACTTT

size: -
length: 15
D: -
J: TRBJ2-5
V: TRBV28
CDR3: CASSLHRALQETQYF
DNA: TGTGCCAGCAGTTTACACAGGGCACTTCAAGAGACCCAGTACTTC

size: -
length: 17
D: TRBD1
J: TRBJ1-1
V: TRBV4-1
CDR3: CASRRGQGLVRDTEAFF
DNA: TGCGCCAGCAGACGGGGACAGGGATTGGTTCGTGACACTGAAGCTTTCTTT

size: -
length: 14
D: TRBD2
J: TRBJ2-5
V: TRBV5-6
CDR3: CASSSGQPGGAQYF
DNA: TGTGCCAGCAGCTCCGGACAGCCCGGGGGGGCCCAGTACTTC

size: -
length: 16
D: TRBD2
J: TRBJ2-1
V: TRBV9
CDR3: CASSLRAGGLVNEQFF
DNA: TGTGCCAGCAGCCTCCGGGCGGGAGGTCTAGTCAATGAGCAGTTCTTC

size: once
length: 15
D: -
J: TRBJ1-4
V: TRBV6-1
CDR3: CASRIIPDTWEKLFF
DNA: TGTGCCAGCAGGATTATACCGGACACGTGGGAAAAACTGTTTTTT

size: -
length: 14
D: -
J: TRBJ1-2
V: TRBV6-1
CDR3: CASSVLGAYYGYTF
DNA: TGTGCCAGCAGTGTTCTGGGGGCATACTATGGCTACACCTTC

size: -
length: 19
D: TRBD1
J: TRBJ1-5
V: TRBV12-5
CDR3: CASGLVPGQGDLSNQPQHF
DNA: TGTGCTAGTGGTTTGGTCCCGGGACAGGGGGACCTGAGCAATCAGCCCCAGCATTTT

size: once
length: 10
D: -
J: TRBJ2-1
V: TRBV29-1
CDR3: CSVLGHEQFF
DNA: TGCAGCGTTCTGGGTCATGAGCAGTTCTTC

size: -
length: 15
D: -
J: TRBJ1-1
V: TRBV6-1
CDR3: CASSEEEGMGTEAFF
DNA: TGTGCCAGCAGTGAAGAGGAGGGTATGGGCACTGAAGCTTTCTTT

size: -
length: 17
D: -
J: TRBJ1-1
V: TRBV28
CDR3: CASSLWGGAQGNTEAFF
DNA: TGTGCCAGCAGTTTATGGGGAGGGGCGCAGGGGAACACTGAAGCTTTCTTT

size: -
length: 15
D: TRBD1
J: TRBJ1-2
V: TRBV29-1
CDR3: CSVPWTGAENYGYTF
DNA: TGCAGCGTCCCCTGGACAGGGGCCGAAAACTATGGCTACACCTTC

size: once
length: 13
D: -
J: TRBJ1-1
V: TRBV19
CDR3: CASSIAVTAEAFF
DNA: TGTGCCAGTAGTATAGCAGTGACGGCTGAAGCTTTCTTT

size: -
length: 13
D: -
J: TRBJ2-4
V: TRBV27
CDR3: CASSLYYRRVQYF
DNA: TGTGCCAGCAGTTTATACTACAGAAGGGTTCAGTACTTC

size: -
length: 15
D: TRBD2
J: TRBJ2-1
V: TRBV6-1
CDR3: CASLSGRGGIGEQFF
DNA: TGTGCCAGCCTGAGCGGGAGAGGGGGAATCGGCGAGCAGTTCTTC

size: -
length: 14
D: -
J: TRBJ2-7
V: TRBV30
CDR3: CAWSPEPNSYEQYF
DNA: TGTGCCTGGAGCCCGGAACCGAACTCCTACGAGCAGTACTTC

size: -
length: 15
D: TRBD1
J: TRBJ2-4
V: TRBV6-1
CDR3: CASSARQGPGNIQYF
DNA: TGTGCCAGCAGCGCCCGACAGGGGCCGGGAAACATTCAGTACTTC

size: once
length: 13
D: -
J: TRBJ2-5
V: TRBV2
CDR3: CASSENGQETQYF
DNA: TGTGCCAGCAGTGAAAACGGGCAAGAGACCCAGTACTTC

size: -
length: 12
D: -
J: TRBJ1-1
V: TRBV7-9
CDR3: CASSSDGLKAFF
DNA: TGTGCCAGCAGCTCCGACGGTTTAAAAGCTTTCTTT

size: -
length: 17
D: TRBD1
J: TRBJ1-3
V: TRBV28
CDR3: CASSSGDRGRYGNTIYF
DNA: TGTGCCAGCAGTTCGGGGGACAGGGGGCGTTATGGAAACACCATATATTTT